Presented here are 27 T cell receptor beta chains from one specimen sequenced in a study of CD8 T cells in Susac syndrome (dated by TCRdb to the late 2010s). The receptor library was made with the immunoSEQ multiplex PCR assay. RNA was extracted with the RNeasy kit and about 0.5 to 1 ug was reverse transcribed using random hexamers. Starting from the raw public reads, TCRdb applied fastp trimming at Q25, assembled clones with MiXCR and retained in-frame beta chains. Entries that share a CDR3 protein sequence are merged under the most common genes and DNA. Recorded for this sample are 200,000 or so distinct CDR3 sequences; approximately 95% of them occurred a single time. In total, the top ten clones hold 0.16% of the sample. The sequenced sample was CD8+ T cells from PBMCs. The receptor set was obtained from a human donor with Susac syndrome.

This rearrangement joins TRBV6-5 to TRBJ1-1, with TRBD1 identical over 9 bases. V lost 7 bases, J lost 0 bases, and 3 bases stayed unmatched. Germline lookup yields CDR1 MNHEY and CDR2 SVGAGI. The CDR3 consists of 14 residues. The CDR3 region is CASTRTGVNTEAFF. DNA for the CDR3: TGTGCCAGCACCAGGACAGGGGTGAACACTGAAGCTTTCTTT.

The V call is TRBV30, the J call TRBJ1-4; no reliable D call. The germline V gene encodes CDR1 GTSNPN and CDR2 SVGIG (reference sequence). The CDR3 spans 14 residues. Trimming removed 4 bases from V and 0 bases from J, with 9 bases in between. CDR3 in amino acids: CAWKQVATNEKLFF. The CDR3 DNA sequence: TGTGCCTGGAAGCAGGTTGCAACTAATGAAAAACTGTTTTTT.

This chain connects TRBV7-3 to TRBJ2-3, with TRBD2 matching over 10 bases. The germline V gene encodes CDR1 SGHTA and CDR2 FQGTGA. CDR3 length: 16 amino acids. With 5 bases clipped from V and 9 bases from J, the junction kept 14 bases outside the gene matches. As DNA, the CDR3 is TGTGCCAGCAGCCCCGGGGTAGCGGGGGGTGCGGAGACGCAGTATTTT. Residues: CASSPGVAGGAETQYF.

The genes are TRBV7-2 and TRBJ1-6; unclear D gene. The CDR3 totals 15 residues. V dropped 7 bases and J dropped 4 bases, with 14 bases sitting between them. From germline, CDR1 is SGHTA and CDR2 FQGNSA. The CDR3 DNA reads as TGTGCCAGCACGCGGGATTTGAGTTATAATTCACCCCTCCACTTT. As protein: CASTRDLSYNSPLHF.

The chain links TRBV4-1 to TRBJ2-7; a possible D gene is TRBD1 (5 bases). The V and J ends lost 0 bases and 9 bases respectively, with 15 bases between them. CDR1 and CDR2 from the germline V gene are MGHRA and YSYEKL. The CDR3 contains 14 residues. The CDR3 region has the DNA TGCGCCAGCAGCCAAGATAGCCGACAGACTGGGCAGTACTTC. Amino acids: CASSQDSRQTGQYF.

V usage is TRBV13 and J usage is TRBJ1-1, with a weak D call TRBD1 (6 bases). Germline CDR1 PRHDT, CDR2 FYEKMQ (reference sequence). This CDR3 spans 14 amino acids. Between the trimmed V and J ends, which lost 5 bases and 0 bases, there was a span of 10 bases. The CDR3 bases are TGTGCCAGCAGCGCCGGGACACTGAACACTGAAGCTTTCTTT. It yields the protein CASSAGTLNTEAFF.

The CDR3 sequence is CASSLGEEINEQFF. The CDR3 nucleotides read TGCGCCAGCAGCTTGGGTGAAGAAATCAATGAGCAGTTCTTC. This chain links TRBV5-1 with TRBJ2-1; D not certain. The CDR3 covers 14 residues. The V and J ends lost 0 bases and 6 bases respectively, with 10 bases between them. CDR1 is SGHRS, CDR2 YFSETQ, per germline.

This chain uses TRBV7-9 with TRBJ2-3; a possible D gene is TRBD1 (6 bases). The CDR3 totals 14 residues. Trimming left V 5 bases short and J 4 bases short, with 13 bases between. CDR1 and CDR2 (germline): SEHNR, FQNEAQ (reference sequence). CDR3 DNA: TGTGCCAGCAGCCCTCAGGGGACGGCAGATACGCAGTATTTT. Encoded protein: CASSPQGTADTQYF. Full variable domain (outside the CDR3, taken from reference TRBV7-9 and TRBJ2-3): DTGVSQNPRHKITKRGQNVTFRCDPISEHNRLYWYRQTLGQGPEFLTYFQNEAQLEKSRLLSDRFSAERPKGSFSTLEIQRTEQGDSAMYLCASSPQGTADTQYFGPGTRLTVL.

The chain employs TRBV4-1 and TRBJ2-7; 10 bases map to TRBD2. V dropped 4 bases and J dropped 2; count of bases not matched to a gene: 11. There are 17 residues in the CDR3. In germline, CDR1 is MGHRA, CDR2 YSYEKL. CDR3 bases: TGCGCCAGCAGCCTAAACCCTAGCGGGAGAACGCCCTACGAGCAGTACTTC. This encodes CASSLNPSGRTPYEQYF.

This clonotype was recorded only once. The V call is TRBV6-2 or TRBV6-3, the J call TRBJ2-1; D possibly matches TRBD1 or TRBD2 (5 bases each). CDR3 length equals 16 residues. Trimming removed 0 bases at V and 4 bases at J, with 13 bases between. In germline, CDR1 is MNHEY, CDR2 SVGEGT. Here the CDR3 DNA reads TGTGCCAGCAGTTACTCGAGGGACGTAGGATACAATGAGCAGTTCTTC. Protein product: CASSYSRDVGYNEQFF.

The chain couples TRBV4-2 to TRBJ2-3; D not resolved. V was pared by 8 bases and J by 0 bases, with 9 bases between. CDR1 and CDR2 (germline): LGHNA, YNFKEQ. The CDR3 runs 13 residues. Here the CDR3 reads CASGYSSTDTQYF. Here the CDR3 DNA reads TGTGCCAGCGGCTACTCTAGCACAGATACGCAGTATTTT.

This chain joins TRBV13 and TRBJ2-7; D gene uncertain. V was pared by 0 bases and J by 2 bases, with 8 bases between. This CDR3 has 14 residues. Germline V lookup: CDR1 PRHDT, CDR2 FYEKMQ (reference sequence). The CDR3 is CASSLGQKTYEQYF. The CDR3 DNA reads TGTGCCAGCAGCTTAGGGCAGAAGACCTACGAGCAGTACTTC.

V usage is TRBV19 and J usage is TRBJ2-3, with unresolved D. The germline gives CDR1 LNHDA, CDR2 SQIVND (reference sequence). The ends were cut back, 3 bases at V and 4 bases at J, with 11 bases in the middle. CDR3 length: 14 residues. CDR3 nucleotides: TGTGCCAGTAGTATGAGGACGGCCTCAGATACGCAGTATTTT. Its protein is CASSMRTASDTQYF.

This chain uses TRBV3-1 with TRBJ2-1, with a tentative D call TRBD1 (8 bases). The CDR3 covers 16 residues. The V gene lost 4 bases and the J gene lost 5 bases, with 18 bases spanning the gap. In germline, CDR1 is LGHDT, CDR2 YNNKEL (reference sequence). CDR3 sequence: CASSPWEGRGHNEQFF. Written as DNA, the CDR3 is TGTGCCAGCAGCCCCTGGGAGGGCAGGGGGCACAATGAGCAGTTCTTC.

Here the CDR3 reads CASSQTSAVRETQYF. CDR3 bases: TGTGCCAGCAGCCAGACTAGCGCCGTACGGGAGACCCAGTACTTC. The rearrangement joins TRBV4-2 to TRBJ2-5, with 8 bases identical to TRBD2. The CDR3 covers 15 residues. Losses at the gene ends were 3 bases for V and 5 bases for J; bases not matched to a gene: 8. Germline-derived CDR1 and CDR2 are LGHNA and YNFKEQ.

The sample holds one count of this clonotype. The rearrangement joins TRBV27 to TRBJ2-7; D is perhaps TRBD1 (5 bases). Trimming cost V 6 bases and J 0 bases, with 9 bases left between them. Germline loops: CDR1 MNHEY, CDR2 SMNVEV (reference sequence). The CDR3 extends over 13 amino acids. The CDR3 DNA sequence: TGTGCCAGCAGCGGACACGGCTCCTACGAGCAGTACTTC. Protein product: CASSGHGSYEQYF.

V gene TRBV13 combines with J gene TRBJ2-7; 10 nucleotides agree with TRBD2. CDR3 length: 15 residues. Germline loops: CDR1 PRHDT, CDR2 FYEKMQ (reference sequence). V was clipped by 0 bases and J by 5 bases; unmatched bases: 4. CDR3 region: CASSLGLAGRDEQYF. CDR3 nucleotides: TGTGCCAGCAGCTTAGGACTAGCGGGGAGGGACGAGCAGTACTTC. Full variable domain (missing parts from reference TRBV13 and TRBJ2-7): AAGVIQSPRHLIKEKRETATLKCYPIPRHDTVYWYQQGPGQDPQFLISFYEKMQSDKGSIPDRFSAQQFSDYHSELNMSSLELGDSALYFCASSLGLAGRDEQYFGPGTRLTVT.

This chain joins TRBV11-2 and TRBJ2-5; tentatively, D is TRBD1 (5 bases). Trimming took 4 bases from V and 5 from J, leaving 17 bases between them. From germline, CDR1 is SGHAT and CDR2 FQNNGV. CDR3 length equals 15 residues. CDR3 residues: CASSSGWDIRETQYF. The CDR3, as DNA: TGTGCCAGCAGCTCAGGGTGGGATATCAGGGAGACCCAGTACTTC.

This clonotype was observed once. This chain uses TRBV20-1 with TRBJ2-7; 10 positions agree with TRBD2. Per germline, CDR1 DFQATT and CDR2 SNEGSKA (reference sequence). The CDR3 contains 15 residues. After removal of 5 bases from V and 4 bases from J, the junction contained 11 bases not matched to a gene. The DNA for the CDR3 is TGCAGTGCTCCTCCCGAGCGGGAGGGCCGGTACGAGCAGTACTTC. This translates into CSAPPEREGRYEQYF.

The chain has TRBV20-1 and TRBJ1-3, with a weak D call TRBD1 (6 bases). The CDR3 extends over 14 amino acids. Germline CDR1 reads DFQATT; CDR2 reads SNEGSKA (reference sequence). Trimming took off 6 bases at V and 1 base at J, with 13 bases between the two ends. DNA of the CDR3: TGCAGTGCCACCCCGGGGGCATCTGGAAACACCATATATTTT. Translating it yields CSATPGASGNTIYF.

V is TRBV3-1 and J is TRBJ2-1; TRBD2 agrees at 8 bases. J gave up 1 base and V 1 base, and 6 bases lay outside the gene matches. Looked up from germline, CDR1 is LGHDT and CDR2 is YNNKEL (reference sequence). The CDR3 sequence is 17 residues long. Here the CDR3 DNA reads TGTGCCAGCAGCCAAGGAATAGCGGGGAGGTCCTACAATGAGCAGTTCTTC. Amino acid sequence: CASSQGIAGRSYNEQFF.

The rearrangement links TRBV4-2 to TRBJ2-4; 16 nucleotides agree with TRBD2. Germline lookup yields CDR1 LGHNA and CDR2 YNFKEQ. There are 18 residues in the CDR3. V was pared by 4 bases and J by 3 bases, with 6 bases of the junction left unmatched. The CDR3: CASSPGLAGGPGKNIQYF. CDR3 nucleotide sequence: TGTGCCAGCAGCCCGGGACTAGCGGGAGGGCCTGGCAAAAACATTCAGTACTTC.

CDR3 residues: CASRALGQVNGYTF. The CDR3 region has the DNA TGTGCCAGCAGAGCCTTGGGACAGGTCAATGGCTACACCTTC. The V gene is TRBV6-5, the J gene TRBJ1-2, with TRBD1 matching over 8 bases. The CDR3 sequence is 14 residues long. Germline V gene sequence: CDR1 MNHEY, CDR2 SVGAGI. Unmatched junction bases numbered 9, after V lost 6 bases and J lost 6 bases.

The chain employs TRBV27 and TRBJ2-7; no definite D call. In germline, CDR1 is MNHEY, CDR2 SMNVEV (reference sequence). The CDR3 is 14 residues long. V shed 3 bases and J shed 3 bases, with 12 bases lying between them. The CDR3 DNA follows: TGTGCCAGCAGTTTCTACTCAACGGGCTACGAGCAGTACTTC. This encodes CASSFYSTGYEQYF.

The chain recombines TRBV29-1 with TRBJ2-1; 14 nucleotides match TRBD2. Germline CDR1 SQVTM, CDR2 ANQGSEA. After removal of 6 bases from V and 6 bases from J, the junction contained 7 bases not matched to a gene. CDR3 length: 15 residues. The CDR3 DNA is TGCAGCGTCAACCCGACTAGCGGGAGGGGCAATGAGCAGTTCTTC. It is translated as CSVNPTSGRGNEQFF.

The V and J genes are TRBV6-2 or TRBV6-3 and TRBJ1-6, with unresolved D. This CDR3 has 16 amino acids. CDR1 is MNHEY and CDR2 is SVGEGT in the germline V gene. V lost 3 bases, J lost 7 bases, and 16 bases lay in between. The CDR3 protein is CASSYSPGSPNSPLHF. CDR3 coding DNA: TGTGCCAGCAGTTATTCCCCGGGATCGCCCAATTCACCCCTCCACTTT.

The J gene is TRBJ1-2, the V gene TRBV2, with D unresolved. Trimming cost V 6 bases and J 4 bases, with 15 bases left between them. The CDR3 totals 14 residues. Per the germline V gene, CDR1 is SNHLY and CDR2 is FYNNEI. The CDR3 sequence is CASSDREIGYGYTF. In nucleotides, the CDR3 is TGTGCCAGCAGCGACCGGGAAATTGGCTATGGCTACACCTTC.